What follows describes a single T cell receptor beta chain. The entry originates in a study of blood T cell repertoires in COVID-19. The wider study: There were acute and convalescent COVID-19 samples, and they came from the United States, Italy and Spain. PBMCs, B-cell-depleted T cells, or T cells were the source of the cDNA or gDNA that made up the material.

The CDR3 totals 12 residues. The V gene end was trimmed by 7 bases and the J gene end by 5 bases; junction bases not matched to a gene: 8. Germline loops: CDR1 SQVTM, CDR2 ANQGSEA. Participant reports of clinical history set cohort assignment. Study processing details: Using reference gene primer amplification, nucleated cell counts were estimated. TCRdb keeps only in-frame clones here, not all; method: immunoSEQ multiplex PCR. Clone size and V and J calls were adopted from that table, with D and trimming inferred from the DNA. The sample lists fewer than 350,000 clones; 88% were seen once. This chain links TRBV29-1 with TRBJ2-7, with 7 bases identical to TRBD2. The source of this sequence is a woman in her twenties or thirties who had been exposed to COVID-19. Sequencing was performed on PBMCs or T cells enriched from blood (not recorded which). CDR3 nucleotides: TGCAGCGGCCGGGGCCGGGGGGACGAGCAGTACTTC. It codes for CSGRGRGDEQYF.